These 9 T cell receptor beta chains share one sample of origin, sequenced in a study of siplizumab effects on memory and regulatory T cells. Assay: immunoSEQ multiplex PCR; the TCRdb copy retains only in-frame clones and omits some. Among 95,000 to 100,000 clones listed, 80% to 95% were seen once. Input material: non-Treg CD4+ T cells sorted from blood. The receptors stem from a human donor in good health.

The rearrangement joins TRBV10-3 to TRBJ2-7; the match to TRBD1 covers 8 bases. The V gene end was trimmed by 6 bases and the J gene end by 4 bases; junction bases not matched to a gene: 5. In germline, CDR1 is ENHRY, CDR2 SYGVKD. The CDR3 extends over 13 amino acids. CDR3 nucleotides: TGTGCCATCAGCGACAGGGGACCGTACGAGCAGTACTTC. It yields the protein CAISDRGPYEQYF.

The V and J genes are TRBV9 and TRBJ1-1; perhaps TRBD1 as D (5 bases). V was cut by 0 bases and J by 6 bases, with 18 bases left in between. Germline CDR1 and CDR2: SGDLS and YYNGEE. This CDR3 spans 16 amino acids. The CDR3 DNA follows: TGTGCCAGCAGCGTAGCGCGTGTCGACAGAGGCTCTGAAGCTTTCTTT. As protein: CASSVARVDRGSEAFF. Complete variable domain (other parts from reference TRBV9 and TRBJ1-1): DSGVTQTPKHLITATGQRVTLRCSPRSGDLSVYWYQQSLDQGLQFLIQYYNGEERAKGNILERFSAQQFPDLHSELNLSSLELGDSALYFCASSVARVDRGSEAFFGQGTRLTVV.

This chain uses TRBV5-5 with TRBJ2-3; 9 bases map to TRBD2. Germline CDR1 is SGHKS and CDR2 is YYEKEE (reference sequence). CDR3 length equals 16 residues. V lost 7 bases and J lost 4; bases outside the gene matches: 13. CDR3 nucleotides: TGTGCCAGCGGTATTCTATCCGGGACTAGCTCAGATACGCAGTATTTT. It yields the protein CASGILSGTSSDTQYF.

The chain carries TRBV30 and TRBJ2-6, with D possibly being TRBD2 (6 bases). The CDR3 runs to 18 residues. Trimming took off 4 bases at V and 0 bases at J, with 19 bases between the two ends. Germline-derived CDR1 and CDR2 are GTSNPN and SVGIG (reference sequence). As DNA, the CDR3 is TGTGCCTGGAAGCACCAGGCGGGACGGATCTCTGGGGCCAACGTCCTGACTTTC. This encodes CAWKHQAGRISGANVLTF.

This chain uses TRBV25-1 with TRBJ2-1; 7 nucleotides align to TRBD1. Germline V lookup: CDR1 MGHDK, CDR2 SYGVNS. After removal of 3 bases from V and 1 base from J, the junction contained 6 bases not matched to a gene. The CDR3 contains 16 residues. For the CDR3, the DNA is TGTGCCAGCAGTGACCCGACAGGGAATTCCTACAATGAGCAGTTCTTC. As protein: CASSDPTGNSYNEQFF.

The chain links TRBV19 to TRBJ1-1, with D hard to call. CDR1 is LNHDA and CDR2 is SQIVND in the germline V gene (reference sequence). V lost 3 bases, J lost 5 bases, and 13 bases lay in between. The CDR3 is 14 residues long. The CDR3 loop reads CASSMGILGTEAFF. Written as DNA, the CDR3 is TGTGCCAGTAGTATGGGGATATTAGGGACTGAAGCTTTCTTT.

V usage is TRBV28 and J usage is TRBJ1-4, with 8 bases lining up with TRBD1. The CDR3 contains 14 residues. Germline lookup yields CDR1 MDHEN and CDR2 SYDVKM. The V gene end was trimmed by 6 bases and the J gene end by 7 bases; junction bases not matched to a gene: 7. CDR3 DNA: TGTGCCAGCAGGGAGACAGGGGCGGGTGAAAAACTGTTTTTT. It is translated as CASRETGAGEKLFF.

This chain links TRBV27 with TRBJ1-1, with D unresolved. V lost 2 bases and J 4 bases, leaving 14 bases between the germline ends. The CDR3 is made up of 15 amino acids. CDR1 MNHEY and CDR2 SMNVEV come from the germline V gene (reference sequence). CDR3 region: CASSLGRRLGTEAFF. The CDR3 nucleotides read TGTGCCAGCAGTTTAGGGAGGAGGTTGGGCACTGAAGCTTTCTTT.

The chain employs TRBV29-1 and TRBJ2-7; no clear D gene. Per germline, CDR1 SQVTM and CDR2 ANQGSEA. Deletions cut 4 bases from V and 4 bases from J, with 5 bases between. The CDR3 loop spans 10 amino acids. The CDR3 DNA is TGCAGCGTTGGGGATTACGAGCAGTACTTC. Protein product: CSVGDYEQYF.